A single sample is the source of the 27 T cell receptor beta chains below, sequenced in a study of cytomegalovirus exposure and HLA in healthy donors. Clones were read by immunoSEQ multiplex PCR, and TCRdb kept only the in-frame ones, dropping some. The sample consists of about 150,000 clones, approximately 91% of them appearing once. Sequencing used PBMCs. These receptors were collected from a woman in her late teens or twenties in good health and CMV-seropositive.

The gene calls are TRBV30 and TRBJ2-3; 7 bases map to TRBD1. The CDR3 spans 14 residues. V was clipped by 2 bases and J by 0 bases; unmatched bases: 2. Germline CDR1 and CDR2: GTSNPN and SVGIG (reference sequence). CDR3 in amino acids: CAWSRDRSTDTQYF. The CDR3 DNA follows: TGTGCCTGGAGTCGGGACAGAAGCACAGATACGCAGTATTTT.

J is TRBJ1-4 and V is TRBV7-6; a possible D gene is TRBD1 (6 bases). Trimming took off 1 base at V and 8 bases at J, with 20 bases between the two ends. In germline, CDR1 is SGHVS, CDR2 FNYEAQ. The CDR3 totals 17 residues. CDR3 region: CASSLGVQGTPSEKLFF. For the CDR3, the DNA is TGTGCCAGCAGCTTAGGGGTTCAGGGGACGCCGTCAGAAAAACTGTTTTTT.

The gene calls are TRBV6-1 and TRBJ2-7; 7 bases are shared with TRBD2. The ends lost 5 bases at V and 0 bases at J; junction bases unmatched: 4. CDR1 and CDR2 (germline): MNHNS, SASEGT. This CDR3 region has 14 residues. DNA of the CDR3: TGTGCCAGCAGTAGACCTAGCGGCTCCTACGAGCAGTACTTC. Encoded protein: CASSRPSGSYEQYF.

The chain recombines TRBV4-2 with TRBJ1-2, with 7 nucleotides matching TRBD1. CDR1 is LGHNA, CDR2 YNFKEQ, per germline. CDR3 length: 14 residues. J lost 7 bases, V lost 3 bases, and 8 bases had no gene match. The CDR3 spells CASSHQTGTVGYTF. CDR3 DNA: TGTGCCAGCAGCCACCAGACAGGGACAGTTGGCTACACCTTC.

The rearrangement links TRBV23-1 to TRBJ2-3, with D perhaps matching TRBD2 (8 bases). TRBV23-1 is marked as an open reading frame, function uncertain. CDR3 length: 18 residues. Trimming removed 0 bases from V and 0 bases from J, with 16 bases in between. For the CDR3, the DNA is TGCGCCAGCAGTCAATCGGCAGGGGGACTAGAGAGCACAGATACGCAGTATTTT. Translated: CASSQSAGGLESTDTQYF.

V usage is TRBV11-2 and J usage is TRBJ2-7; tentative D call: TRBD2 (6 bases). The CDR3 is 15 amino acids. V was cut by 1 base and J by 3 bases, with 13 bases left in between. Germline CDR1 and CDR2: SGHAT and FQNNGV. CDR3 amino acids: CASSLVSSGIYEQYF. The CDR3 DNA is TGTGCCAGCAGCTTAGTCAGTAGCGGTATCTACGAGCAGTACTTC.

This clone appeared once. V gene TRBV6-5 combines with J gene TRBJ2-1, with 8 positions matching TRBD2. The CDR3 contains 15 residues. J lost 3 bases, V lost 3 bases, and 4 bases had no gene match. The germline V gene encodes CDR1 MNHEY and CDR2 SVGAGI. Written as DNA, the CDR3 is TGTGCCAGCAGTTATGGTGGGACTAGCTACAATGAGCAGTTCTTC. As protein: CASSYGGTSYNEQFF.

Written as DNA, the CDR3 is TGCAGCGTTAGACAGGTGAGCTCCTACGAGCAGTACTTC. Protein product: CSVRQVSSYEQYF. The chain joins TRBV29-1 to TRBJ2-7, with D tentatively TRBD1 (6 bases). CDR3 size: 13 residues. The V and J ends lost 5 bases and 0 bases respectively, with 11 bases between them. Germline V gene sequence: CDR1 SQVTM, CDR2 ANQGSEA.

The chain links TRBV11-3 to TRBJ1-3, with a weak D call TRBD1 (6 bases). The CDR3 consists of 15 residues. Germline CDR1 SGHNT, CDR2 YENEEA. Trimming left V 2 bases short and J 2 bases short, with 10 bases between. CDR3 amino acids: CASSLSRTAGNTIYF. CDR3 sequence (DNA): TGTGCCAGCAGCTTATCCCGGACAGCTGGAAACACCATATATTTT.

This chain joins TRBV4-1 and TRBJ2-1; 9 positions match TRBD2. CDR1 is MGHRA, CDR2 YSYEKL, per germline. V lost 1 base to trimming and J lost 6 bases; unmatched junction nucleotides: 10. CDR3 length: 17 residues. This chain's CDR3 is CASSQVVGGRASNEQFF. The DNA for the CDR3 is TGCGCCAGCAGCCAAGTAGTAGGCGGGAGGGCCTCCAATGAGCAGTTCTTC.

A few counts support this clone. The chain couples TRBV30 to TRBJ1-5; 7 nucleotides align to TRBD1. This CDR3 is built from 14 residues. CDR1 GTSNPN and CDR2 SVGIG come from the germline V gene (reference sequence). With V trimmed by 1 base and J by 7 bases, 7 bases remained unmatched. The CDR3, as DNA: TGTGCCTGGAGTGGTACAGGGGCGTTCCAGCCCCAGCATTTT. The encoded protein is CAWSGTGAFQPQHF.

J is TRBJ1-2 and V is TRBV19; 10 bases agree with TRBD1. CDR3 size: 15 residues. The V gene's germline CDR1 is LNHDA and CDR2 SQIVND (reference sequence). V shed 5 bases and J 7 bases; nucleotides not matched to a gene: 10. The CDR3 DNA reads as TGTGCCAGTAGTCCGGACAGGGGGACGCGGGTTGGCTACACCTTC. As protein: CASSPDRGTRVGYTF.

CDR3 coding DNA: TGCGCCAGCAGCTATACCGGGACAAACTACAATGAGCAGTTCTTC. Translation: CASSYTGTNYNEQFF. The V gene is TRBV5-1, the J gene TRBJ2-1; tentatively, D is TRBD1 (6 bases). There are 15 residues in the CDR3. Trimming took 3 bases from V and 3 from J, leaving 13 bases between them. Germline CDR1 is SGHRS and CDR2 is YFSETQ.

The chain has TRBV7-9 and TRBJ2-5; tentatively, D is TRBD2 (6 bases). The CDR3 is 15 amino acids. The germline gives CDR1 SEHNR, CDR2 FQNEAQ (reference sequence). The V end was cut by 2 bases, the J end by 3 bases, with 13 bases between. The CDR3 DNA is TGTGCCAGCAGCTTAACCCCGGCGGGAAAAGAGACCCAGTACTTC. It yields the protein CASSLTPAGKETQYF.

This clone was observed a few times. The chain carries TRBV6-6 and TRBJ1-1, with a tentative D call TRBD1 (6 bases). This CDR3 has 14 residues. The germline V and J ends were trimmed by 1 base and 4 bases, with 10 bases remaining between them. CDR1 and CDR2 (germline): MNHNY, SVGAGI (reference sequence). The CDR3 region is CASSYYRVSTEAFF. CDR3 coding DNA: TGTGCCAGCAGTTACTACAGGGTGAGCACTGAAGCTTTCTTT.

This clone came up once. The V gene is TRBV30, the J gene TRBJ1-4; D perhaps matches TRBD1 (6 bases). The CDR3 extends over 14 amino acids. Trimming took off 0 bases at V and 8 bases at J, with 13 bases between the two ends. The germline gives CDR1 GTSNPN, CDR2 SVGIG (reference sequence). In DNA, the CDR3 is TGTGCCTGGAGTGTTGGCAGGGGTGGCGAAAAACTGTTTTTT. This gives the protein CAWSVGRGGEKLFF.

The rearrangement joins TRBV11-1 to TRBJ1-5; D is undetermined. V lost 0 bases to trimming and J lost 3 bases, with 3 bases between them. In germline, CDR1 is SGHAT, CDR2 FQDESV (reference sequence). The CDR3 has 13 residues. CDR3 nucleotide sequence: TGTGCCAGCAGCTTAGCTTACAATCAGCCCCAGCATTTT. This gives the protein CASSLAYNQPQHF.

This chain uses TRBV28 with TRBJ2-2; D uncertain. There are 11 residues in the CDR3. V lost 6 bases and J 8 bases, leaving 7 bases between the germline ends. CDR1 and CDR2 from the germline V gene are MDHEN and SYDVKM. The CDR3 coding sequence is TGTGCCAGCAGCCCCTATGGGGAGCTGTTTTTT. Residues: CASSPYGELFF.

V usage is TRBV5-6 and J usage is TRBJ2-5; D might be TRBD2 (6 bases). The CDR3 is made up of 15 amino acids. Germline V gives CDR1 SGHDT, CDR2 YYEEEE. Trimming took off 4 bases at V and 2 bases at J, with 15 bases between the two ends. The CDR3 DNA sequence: TGTGCCAGCAGCCGCCGAGGACTACTACAAGAGACCCAGTACTTC. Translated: CASSRRGLLQETQYF.

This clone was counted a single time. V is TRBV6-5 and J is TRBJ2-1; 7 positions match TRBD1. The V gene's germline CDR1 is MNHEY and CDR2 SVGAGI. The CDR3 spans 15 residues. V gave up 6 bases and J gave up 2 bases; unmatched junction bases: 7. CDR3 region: CASSWDSPTYNEQFF. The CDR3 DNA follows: TGTGCCAGCAGCTGGGACAGCCCAACCTACAATGAGCAGTTCTTC.

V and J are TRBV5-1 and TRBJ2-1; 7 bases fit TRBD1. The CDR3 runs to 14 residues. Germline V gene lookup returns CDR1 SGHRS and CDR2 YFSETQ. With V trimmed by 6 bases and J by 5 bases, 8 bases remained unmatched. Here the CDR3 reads CASNRDRANNEQFF. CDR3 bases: TGCGCCAGCAACCGGGACAGAGCCAACAATGAGCAGTTCTTC.

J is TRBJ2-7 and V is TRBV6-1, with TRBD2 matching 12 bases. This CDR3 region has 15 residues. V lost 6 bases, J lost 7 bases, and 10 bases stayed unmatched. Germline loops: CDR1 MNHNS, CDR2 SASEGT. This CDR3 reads CASRAGLAGTWEQYF. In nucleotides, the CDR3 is TGTGCCAGCAGGGCAGGACTAGCGGGAACCTGGGAGCAGTACTTC.

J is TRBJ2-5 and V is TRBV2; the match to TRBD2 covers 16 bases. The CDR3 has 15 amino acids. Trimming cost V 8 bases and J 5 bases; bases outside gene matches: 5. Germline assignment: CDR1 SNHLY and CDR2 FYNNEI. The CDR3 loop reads CASGGLAGGRETQYF. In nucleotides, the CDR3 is TGTGCCAGCGGGGGACTAGCGGGAGGGCGGGAGACCCAGTACTTC. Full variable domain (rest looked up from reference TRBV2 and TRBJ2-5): EPEVTQTPSHQVTQMGQEVILRCVPISNHLYFYWYRQILGQKVEFLVSFYNNEISEKSEIFDDQFSVERPDGSNFTLKIRSTKLEDSAMYFCASGGLAGGRETQYFGPGTRLLVL.

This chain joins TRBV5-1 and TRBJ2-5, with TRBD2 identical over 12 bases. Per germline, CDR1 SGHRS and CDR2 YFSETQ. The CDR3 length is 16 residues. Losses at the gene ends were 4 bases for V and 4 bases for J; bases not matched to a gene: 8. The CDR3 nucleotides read TGCGCCAGCAGCATGCGACTAGCGGGAGTTTCAGAGACCCAGTACTTC. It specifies CASSMRLAGVSETQYF.

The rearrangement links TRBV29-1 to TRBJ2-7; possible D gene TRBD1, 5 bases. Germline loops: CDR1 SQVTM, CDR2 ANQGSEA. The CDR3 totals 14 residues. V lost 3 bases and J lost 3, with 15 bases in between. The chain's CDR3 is CSVEGQGLGYEQYF. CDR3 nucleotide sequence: TGCAGCGTTGAGGGGCAGGGCCTCGGCTACGAGCAGTACTTC.

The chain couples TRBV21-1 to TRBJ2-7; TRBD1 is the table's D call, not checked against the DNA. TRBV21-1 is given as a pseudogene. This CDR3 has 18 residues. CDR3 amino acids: CASSKRRQGGRYYYEQYF. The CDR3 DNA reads TGTGCCAGCAGCAAGAGAAGACAGGGAGGCCGGTACTACTACGAGCAGTACTTC.

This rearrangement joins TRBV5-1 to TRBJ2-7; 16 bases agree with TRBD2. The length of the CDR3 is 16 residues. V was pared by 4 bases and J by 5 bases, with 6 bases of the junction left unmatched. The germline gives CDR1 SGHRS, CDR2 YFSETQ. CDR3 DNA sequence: TGCGCCAGCAGCCCGGTCGGGACTAGCGGGAGGGACGAGCAGTACTTC. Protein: CASSPVGTSGRDEQYF.